The 11 T cell receptor beta chains listed next were all sequenced from one sample in a study of shared clonotypes between healthy human individuals. Repertoires were generated with immunoSEQ multiplex PCR, while TCRdb's copy carries only in-frame clones and drops some. The sample consists of approximately 1.5 million clones, less than 99% of them appearing once. The sample comprised naive CD4+ T cells sorted from blood. As for subset: CD45RA+ positively selected. The origin of the receptors is a man under 40 in good health.

The rearrangement uses TRBV30 and TRBJ2-7, with unresolved D. Germline-derived CDR1 and CDR2 are GTSNPN and SVGIG (reference sequence). The V end was cut by 4 bases, the J end by 4 bases, with 14 bases between. This CDR3 has 13 amino acids. Here the CDR3 reads CAWKLSEGYEQYF. In DNA, the CDR3 is TGTGCCTGGAAGTTAAGCGAAGGGTACGAGCAGTACTTC.

This chain connects TRBV6-5 to TRBJ1-5; TRBD1 matches 8 bases. The CDR3 extends over 13 amino acids. The V segment lost 5 bases and the J segment 4 bases; nucleotides outside the gene matches: 1. In germline, CDR1 is MNHEY, CDR2 SVGAGI. The CDR3 here is CASSRQGNQPQHF. For the CDR3, the DNA is TGTGCCAGCAGTAGACAGGGGAATCAGCCCCAGCATTTT.

The gene calls are TRBV5-8 and TRBJ2-7, with D possibly TRBD1 on 6 matching bases. Germline loops: CDR1 SGHTS, CDR2 YDEGEE. V lost 5 bases and J lost 4, with 19 bases in between. The CDR3 covers 15 residues. The CDR3 sequence: CASRISGVAWYEQYF. The DNA of the CDR3 is TGTGCCAGCAGGATATCAGGGGTAGCGTGGTACGAGCAGTACTTC.

V usage is TRBV5-1 and J usage is TRBJ1-5; possible D gene TRBD1, 6 bases. Trimming removed 2 bases from V and 3 bases from J, with 9 bases in between. Germline CDR1 is SGHRS and CDR2 is YFSETQ. This CDR3 is built from 14 residues. Here the CDR3 reads CASSLGGHNQPQHF. CDR3 nucleotides: TGCGCCAGCAGCTTAGGGGGGCACAATCAGCCCCAGCATTTT.

The chain carries TRBV28 and TRBJ2-5, with 7 bases aligning to TRBD1. This CDR3 has 16 amino acids. Germline V gene lookup returns CDR1 MDHEN and CDR2 SYDVKM. The V and J ends lost 6 bases and 5 bases, in that order; junction bases with no gene match: 15. The CDR3 reads CASRSPRDSRGETQYF. The CDR3 nucleotides read TGTGCCAGCAGATCCCCTAGGGACAGCCGAGGGGAGACCCAGTACTTC.

This chain joins TRBV2 and TRBJ1-5; the D gene is possibly TRBD1 (5 bases). The CDR3 extends over 15 amino acids. Trimming cost V 6 bases and J 3 bases, with 15 bases left between them. The germline V gene encodes CDR1 SNHLY and CDR2 FYNNEI. The CDR3 DNA reads TGTGCCAGCAGCACCCAAGGCAGGGTCAATCAGCCCCAGCATTTT. This encodes CASSTQGRVNQPQHF.

The CDR3 DNA reads as TGTGCCAGCAGCTTAGAGGCGGGGATCTATGGCTACACCTTC. It specifies CASSLEAGIYGYTF. The V and J genes are TRBV7-9 and TRBJ1-2; D is ambiguous. V lost 1 base and J lost 4, with 10 bases in between. CDR3 length: 14 residues. Germline CDR1 is SEHNR and CDR2 is FQNEAQ (reference sequence).

The chain is built from TRBV19 and TRBJ2-1; 11 bases are shared with TRBD2. Germline V gives CDR1 LNHDA, CDR2 SQIVND (reference sequence). With 5 bases clipped from V and 6 bases from J, the junction kept 6 bases outside the gene matches. The CDR3 is made up of 15 amino acids. In nucleotides, the CDR3 is TGTGCCAGTAGTGGGGGACTAGCGGTGGGCAATGAGCAGTTCTTC. It is translated as CASSGGLAVGNEQFF.

For this clone: In the same sample, other DNA sequences code for this CDR3. The CDR3 DNA reads TGTGCCAGCAGCCAGCTCAGCTACGAGCAGTACTTC. Translated: CASSQLSYEQYF. V gene TRBV14 combines with J gene TRBJ2-7, with D unclear. Germline V gene lookup returns CDR1 SGHDN and CDR2 FVKESK. The CDR3 is made up of 12 amino acids. V lost 3 bases and J lost 3, with 6 bases in between.

The chain is built from TRBV27 and TRBJ2-1, with unresolved D. Trimming shortened V by 2 bases and J by 2 bases, and 10 bases separated the two germline ends. Germline V gene lookup returns CDR1 MNHEY and CDR2 SMNVEV (reference sequence). The CDR3 consists of 15 residues. DNA of the CDR3: TGTGCCAGCAGTTTAGACTTTACAACCTACAATGAGCAGTTCTTC. This translates into CASSLDFTTYNEQFF.

The chain combines TRBV18 with TRBJ2-7; the D gene is possibly TRBD1 (6 bases). From germline, CDR1 is KGHSH and CDR2 LQKENI. The CDR3 extends over 14 amino acids. V gave up 3 bases and J gave up 5 bases, with 14 bases separating them. The CDR3: CASSPTTGSHEQYF. The CDR3 region has the DNA TGTGCCAGCTCACCTACTACAGGGTCCCACGAGCAGTACTTC.